A selection of T cell receptor beta chains follows, all from one sample in a study of CD8 T cells in ankylosing spondylitis. TCRdb independently ran MiXCR on the 5' RACE reads; one entry per CDR3 protein. The table records over 130,000 distinct CDR3 sequences, approximately 48% of them present only once. The sample comprised synovial fluid, either unsorted or a sorted T cell fraction (not recorded which). All receptors come from a male donor with ankylosing spondylitis. Each CDR3 is given with its conserved first and last residue. The D gene is left open where the match is weak.

v_gene: TRBV19
j_gene: TRBJ1-2
d_gene: NA
CDR3aa: CASSPTDVYGYTF

v_gene: TRBV7-9
j_gene: TRBJ1-2
d_gene: NA
CDR3aa: CASSFGESNYGYTF

v_gene: TRBV12-3/TRBV12-4
j_gene: TRBJ2-6
d_gene: NA
CDR3aa: CASSLYGHPLSGSGANVLTF

v_gene: TRBV7-9
j_gene: TRBJ1-1
d_gene: NA
CDR3aa: CASSFIVGVSRRF

v_gene: TRBV12-3/TRBV12-4
j_gene: TRBJ2-7
d_gene: TRBD2
CDR3aa: CASSSGLAVSYEQYF

v_gene: TRBV10-3
j_gene: TRBJ2-1
d_gene: NA
CDR3aa: CAISGSTGRGYNEQFF

v_gene: TRBV11-2
j_gene: TRBJ2-1
d_gene: NA
CDR3aa: CASSLSVEQFF

v_gene: TRBV7-9
j_gene: TRBJ2-1
d_gene: NA
CDR3aa: CASSSSITRGQFF

v_gene: TRBV28
j_gene: TRBJ1-4
d_gene: NA
CDR3aa: CASSPANAARGKKLFF

v_gene: TRBV7-2
j_gene: TRBJ2-1
d_gene: NA
CDR3aa: CASSLVRAVNEQFF

v_gene: TRBV9
j_gene: TRBJ2-2
d_gene: TRBD2
CDR3aa: CASSVAGLAGGLTNTGELFF

v_gene: TRBV29-1
j_gene: TRBJ2-3
d_gene: NA
CDR3aa: CSVVALADTQYF

v_gene: TRBV30
j_gene: TRBJ2-7
d_gene: NA
CDR3aa: CAWSSGIYEYEQYF

v_gene: TRBV11-1
j_gene: TRBJ2-7
d_gene: NA
CDR3aa: CASSSTVSYEQYF

v_gene: TRBV11-2
j_gene: TRBJ1-1
d_gene: NA
CDR3aa: CASSLVKGIRDTEAFF

v_gene: TRBV11-2
j_gene: TRBJ2-4
d_gene: NA
CDR3aa: CASSVAKNIQYF

v_gene: TRBV12-3/TRBV12-4
j_gene: TRBJ1-2
d_gene: NA
CDR3aa: CASSRGPGNYGYTF

v_gene: TRBV4-2
j_gene: TRBJ2-5
d_gene: TRBD2
CDR3aa: CASSQGGRSGKTQYF

v_gene: TRBV12-3/TRBV12-4
j_gene: TRBJ2-1
d_gene: TRBD2
CDR3aa: CASTYGRRNNEQFF